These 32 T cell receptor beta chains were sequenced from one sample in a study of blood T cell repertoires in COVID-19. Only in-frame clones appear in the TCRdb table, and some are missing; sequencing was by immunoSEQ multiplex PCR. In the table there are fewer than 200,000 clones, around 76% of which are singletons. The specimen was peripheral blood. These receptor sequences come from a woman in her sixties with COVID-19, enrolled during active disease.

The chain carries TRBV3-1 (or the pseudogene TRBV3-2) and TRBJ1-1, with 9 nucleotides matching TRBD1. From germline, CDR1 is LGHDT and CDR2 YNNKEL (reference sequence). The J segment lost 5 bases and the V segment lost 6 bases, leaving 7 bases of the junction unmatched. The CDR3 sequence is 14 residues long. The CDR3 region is CASSPGQGRTEAFF. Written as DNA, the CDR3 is TGTGCCAGCAGTCCTGGACAGGGGAGGACTGAAGCTTTCTTT.

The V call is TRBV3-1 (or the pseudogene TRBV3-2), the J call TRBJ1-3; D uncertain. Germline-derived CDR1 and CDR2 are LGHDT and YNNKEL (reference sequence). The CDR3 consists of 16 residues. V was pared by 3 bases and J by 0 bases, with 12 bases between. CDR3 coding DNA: TGTGCCAGCAGCCAGCACAGCCGCCGCTCTGGAAACACCATATATTTT. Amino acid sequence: CASSQHSRRSGNTIYF.

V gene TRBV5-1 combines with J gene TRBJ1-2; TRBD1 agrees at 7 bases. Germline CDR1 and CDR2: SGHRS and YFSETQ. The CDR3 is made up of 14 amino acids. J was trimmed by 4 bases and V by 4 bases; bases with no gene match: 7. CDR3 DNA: TGCGCCAGCAGCCCCTGGGACAGACTCTATGGCTACACCTTC. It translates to CASSPWDRLYGYTF.

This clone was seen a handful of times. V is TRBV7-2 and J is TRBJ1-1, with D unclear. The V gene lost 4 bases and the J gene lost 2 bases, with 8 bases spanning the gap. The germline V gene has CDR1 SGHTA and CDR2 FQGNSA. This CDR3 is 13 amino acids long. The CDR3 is CASSWSGNTEAFF. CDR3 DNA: TGTGCCAGCAGCTGGAGTGGCAACACTGAAGCTTTCTTT.

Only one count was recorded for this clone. DNA of the CDR3: TGTGCCAGTAGTATAGCCCAGAACACTGAAGCTTTCTTT. Translating gives CASSIAQNTEAFF. V usage is TRBV19 and J usage is TRBJ1-1; the D is unclear. Trimming left V 1 base short and J 1 base short, with 4 bases between. CDR1 and CDR2 (germline): LNHDA, SQIVND (reference sequence). This CDR3 is built from 13 residues.

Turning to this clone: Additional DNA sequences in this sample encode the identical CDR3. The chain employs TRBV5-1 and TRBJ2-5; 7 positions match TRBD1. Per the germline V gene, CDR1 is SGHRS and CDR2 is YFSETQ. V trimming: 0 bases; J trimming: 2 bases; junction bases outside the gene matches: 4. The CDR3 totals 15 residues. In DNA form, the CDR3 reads TGCGCCAGCAGCTTGGGGGTGGGACAGCAAGAGACCCAGTACTTC. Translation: CASSLGVGQQETQYF.

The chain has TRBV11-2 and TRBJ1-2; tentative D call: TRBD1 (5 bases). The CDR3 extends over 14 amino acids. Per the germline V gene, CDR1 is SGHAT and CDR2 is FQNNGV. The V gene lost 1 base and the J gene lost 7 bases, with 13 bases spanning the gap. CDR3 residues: CASSLADQGIGYTF. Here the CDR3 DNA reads TGTGCCAGCAGCTTAGCCGACCAGGGTATTGGCTACACCTTC.

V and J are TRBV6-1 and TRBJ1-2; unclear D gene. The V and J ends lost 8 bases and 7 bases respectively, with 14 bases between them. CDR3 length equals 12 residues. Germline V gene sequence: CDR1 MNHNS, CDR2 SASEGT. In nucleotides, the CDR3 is TGTGCCAGCGGCAGGTCAGGTGGTGGCTACACCTTC. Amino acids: CASGRSGGGYTF.

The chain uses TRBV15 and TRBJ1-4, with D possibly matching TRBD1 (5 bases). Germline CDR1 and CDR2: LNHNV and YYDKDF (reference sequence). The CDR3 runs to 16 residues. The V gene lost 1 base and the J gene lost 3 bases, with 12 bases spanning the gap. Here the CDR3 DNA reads TGTGCCACCAGCAGAGTTGGCAGGGCGGCTAATGAAAAACTGTTTTTT. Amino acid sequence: CATSRVGRAANEKLFF.

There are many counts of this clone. CDR3 bases: TGTGCCAGCTCCCTTGGCGGGGGGACGAACACCGGGGAGCTGTTTTTT. This gives the protein CASSLGGGTNTGELFF. The V call is TRBV18, the J call TRBJ2-2, with 8 bases lining up with TRBD2. Trimming at V came to 6 bases and at J to 0 bases, leaving 6 bases not matched to a gene. The CDR3 totals 16 residues. Germline V gene data show CDR1 as KGHSH and CDR2 as LQKENI. The full variable domain, its missing parts supplied by reference TRBV18 and TRBJ2-2, is NAGVMQNPRHLVRRRGQEARLRCSPMKGHSHVYWYRQLPEEGLKFMVYLQKENIIDESGMPKERFSAEFPKEGPSILRIQQVVRGDSAAYFCASSLGGGTNTGELFFGEGSRLTVL.

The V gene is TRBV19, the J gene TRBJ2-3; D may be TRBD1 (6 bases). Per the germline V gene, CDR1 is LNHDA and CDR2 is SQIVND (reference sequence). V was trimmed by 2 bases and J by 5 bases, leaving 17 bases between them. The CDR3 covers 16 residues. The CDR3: CASSISWDTRGDTQYF. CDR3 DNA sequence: TGTGCCAGTAGTATAAGCTGGGACACCCGCGGAGATACGCAGTATTTT.

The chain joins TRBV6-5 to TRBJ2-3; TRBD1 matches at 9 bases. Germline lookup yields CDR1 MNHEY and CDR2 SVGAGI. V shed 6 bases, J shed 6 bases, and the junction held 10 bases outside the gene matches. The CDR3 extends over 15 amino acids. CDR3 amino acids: CASSMGDRVVDTQYF. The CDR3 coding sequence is TGTGCCAGCAGCATGGGGGACAGGGTAGTGGATACGCAGTATTTT.

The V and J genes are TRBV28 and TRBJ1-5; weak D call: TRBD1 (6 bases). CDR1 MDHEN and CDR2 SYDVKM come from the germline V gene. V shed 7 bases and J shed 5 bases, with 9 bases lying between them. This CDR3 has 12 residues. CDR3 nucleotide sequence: TGTGCCAGCAAGCAGGGGCATCAGCCCCAGCATTTT. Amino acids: CASKQGHQPQHF.

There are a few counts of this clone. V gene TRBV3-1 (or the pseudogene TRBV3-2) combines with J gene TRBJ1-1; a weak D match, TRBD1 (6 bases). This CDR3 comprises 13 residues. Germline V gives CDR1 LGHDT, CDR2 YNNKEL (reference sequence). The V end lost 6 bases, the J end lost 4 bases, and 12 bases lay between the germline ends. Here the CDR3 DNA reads TGTGCCAGCAGTCTAGGGGGGGGCACTGAAGCTTTCTTT. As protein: CASSLGGGTEAFF.

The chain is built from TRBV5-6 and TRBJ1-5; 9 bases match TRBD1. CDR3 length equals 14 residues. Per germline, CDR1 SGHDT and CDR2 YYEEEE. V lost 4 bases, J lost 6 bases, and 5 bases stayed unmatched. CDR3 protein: CASSLGQGPQPQHF. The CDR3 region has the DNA TGTGCCAGCAGCCTGGGACAGGGCCCTCAGCCCCAGCATTTT.

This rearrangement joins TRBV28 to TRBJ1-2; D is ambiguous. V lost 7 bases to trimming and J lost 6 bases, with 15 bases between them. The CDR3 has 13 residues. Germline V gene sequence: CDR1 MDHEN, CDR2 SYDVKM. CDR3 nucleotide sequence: TGTGCCAGCATAGCCGGAGGAGCGAATGGCTACACCTTC. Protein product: CASIAGGANGYTF.

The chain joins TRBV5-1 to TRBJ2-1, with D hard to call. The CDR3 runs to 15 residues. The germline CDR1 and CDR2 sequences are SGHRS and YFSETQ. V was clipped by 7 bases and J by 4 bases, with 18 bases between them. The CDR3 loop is CASSQSGTSYNEQFF. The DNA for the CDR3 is TGCGCCAGCTCTCAATCAGGAACCTCTTACAATGAGCAGTTCTTC.

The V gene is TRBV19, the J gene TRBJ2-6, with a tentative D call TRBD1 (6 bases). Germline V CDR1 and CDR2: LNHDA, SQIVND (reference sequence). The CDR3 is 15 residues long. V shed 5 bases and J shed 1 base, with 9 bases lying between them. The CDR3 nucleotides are TGTGCCAGTAGTCGAACAGGGTCTGGGGCCAACGTCCTGACTTTC. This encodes CASSRTGSGANVLTF.

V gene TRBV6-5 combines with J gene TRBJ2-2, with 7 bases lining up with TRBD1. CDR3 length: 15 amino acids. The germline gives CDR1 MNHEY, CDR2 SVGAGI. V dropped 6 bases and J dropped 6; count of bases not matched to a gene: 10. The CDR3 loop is CASRRGGAGAGELFF. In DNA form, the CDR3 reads TGTGCCAGCAGACGAGGGGGCGCCGGTGCCGGGGAGCTGTTTTTT.

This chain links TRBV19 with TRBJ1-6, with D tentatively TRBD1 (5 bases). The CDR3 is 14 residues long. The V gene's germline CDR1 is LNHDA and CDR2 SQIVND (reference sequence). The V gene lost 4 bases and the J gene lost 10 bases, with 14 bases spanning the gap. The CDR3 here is CASSKEGRGSPLHF. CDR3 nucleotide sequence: TGTGCCAGTAGTAAAGAGGGGAGAGGGTCACCCCTCCACTTT.

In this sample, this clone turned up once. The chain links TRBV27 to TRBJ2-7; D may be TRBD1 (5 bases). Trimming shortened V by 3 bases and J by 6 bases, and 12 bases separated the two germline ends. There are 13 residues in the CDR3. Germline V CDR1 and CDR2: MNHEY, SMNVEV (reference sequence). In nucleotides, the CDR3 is TGTGCCAGCAGTTTTGGGCAGGGCCGCGAGCAGTACTTC. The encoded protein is CASSFGQGREQYF.

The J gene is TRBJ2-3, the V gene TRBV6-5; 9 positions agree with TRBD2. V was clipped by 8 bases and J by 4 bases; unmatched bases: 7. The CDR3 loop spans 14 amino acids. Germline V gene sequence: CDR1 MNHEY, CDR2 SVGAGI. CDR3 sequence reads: CASLAGGPPDTQYF. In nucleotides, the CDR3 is TGTGCCAGCTTGGCGGGAGGGCCCCCAGATACGCAGTATTTT.

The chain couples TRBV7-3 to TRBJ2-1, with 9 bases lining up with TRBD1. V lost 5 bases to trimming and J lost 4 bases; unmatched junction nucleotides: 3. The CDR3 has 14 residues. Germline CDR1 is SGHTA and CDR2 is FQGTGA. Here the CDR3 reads CASSRQGGYNEQFF. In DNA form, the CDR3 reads TGTGCCAGCAGCCGACAGGGGGGGTACAATGAGCAGTTCTTC.

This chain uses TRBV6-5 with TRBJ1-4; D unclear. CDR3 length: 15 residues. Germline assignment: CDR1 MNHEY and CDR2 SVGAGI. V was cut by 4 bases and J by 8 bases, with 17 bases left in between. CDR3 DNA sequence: TGTGCCAGCAGTTCCTCCGGGGTAATAGGGGAAAAACTGTTTTTT. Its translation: CASSSSGVIGEKLFF.

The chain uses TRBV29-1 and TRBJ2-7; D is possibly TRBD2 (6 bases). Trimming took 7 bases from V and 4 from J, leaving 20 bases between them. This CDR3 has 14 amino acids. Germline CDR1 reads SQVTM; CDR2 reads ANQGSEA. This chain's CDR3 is CSAIVGGPQYEQYF. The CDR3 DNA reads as TGCAGCGCTATTGTGGGGGGTCCTCAATACGAGCAGTACTTC.

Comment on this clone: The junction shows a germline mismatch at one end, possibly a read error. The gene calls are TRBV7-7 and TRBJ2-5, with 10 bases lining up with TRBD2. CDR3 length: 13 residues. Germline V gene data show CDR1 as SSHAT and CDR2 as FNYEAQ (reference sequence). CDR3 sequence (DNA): TGTGCTAGCAGCGGGGGGGTTCAAGAGACCCAGTACTTC. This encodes CASSGGVQETQYF.

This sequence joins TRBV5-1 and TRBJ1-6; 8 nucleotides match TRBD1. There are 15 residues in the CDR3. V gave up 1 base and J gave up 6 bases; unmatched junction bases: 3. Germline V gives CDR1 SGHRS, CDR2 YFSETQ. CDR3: CASSLSGQVNSPLHF. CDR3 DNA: TGCGCCAGCAGCTTGTCGGGACAGGTTAATTCACCCCTCCACTTT. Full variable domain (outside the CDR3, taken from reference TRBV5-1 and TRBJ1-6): KAGVTQTPRYLIKTRGQQVTLSCSPISGHRSVSWYQQTPGQGLQFLFEYFSETQRNKGNFPGRFSGRQFSNSRSEMNVSTLELGDSALYLCASSLSGQVNSPLHFGNGTRLTVT.

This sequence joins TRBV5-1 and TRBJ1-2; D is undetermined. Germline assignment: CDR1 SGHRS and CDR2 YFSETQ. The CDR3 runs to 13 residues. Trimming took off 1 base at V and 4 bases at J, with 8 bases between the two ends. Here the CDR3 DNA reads TGCGCCAGCAGCTTGACAGAGCTCTATGGCTACACCTTC. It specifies CASSLTELYGYTF.

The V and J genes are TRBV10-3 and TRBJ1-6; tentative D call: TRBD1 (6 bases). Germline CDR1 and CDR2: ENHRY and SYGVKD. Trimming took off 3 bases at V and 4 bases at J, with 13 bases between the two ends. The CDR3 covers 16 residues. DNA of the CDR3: TGTGCCATCAGTGAATTTACAGGGTTTTATAATTCACCCCTCCACTTT. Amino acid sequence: CAISEFTGFYNSPLHF.

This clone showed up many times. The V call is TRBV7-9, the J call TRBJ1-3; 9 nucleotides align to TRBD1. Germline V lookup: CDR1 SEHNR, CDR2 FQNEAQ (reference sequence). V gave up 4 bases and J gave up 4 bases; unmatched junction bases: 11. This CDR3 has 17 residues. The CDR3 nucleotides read TGTGCCAGCAGCTCGGGAGGGGGACAGGGCCGCGGAAACACCATATATTTT. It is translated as CASSSGGGQGRGNTIYF.

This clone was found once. CDR3 sequence (DNA): TGTGCCAGCAGCTCCCCCCTAAAGGCGGGAAAAGAGACCCAGTACTTC. Protein: CASSSPLKAGKETQYF. The chain links TRBV5-4 to TRBJ2-5; D might be TRBD2 (6 bases). Deletions cut 3 bases from V and 3 bases from J, with 18 bases between. This CDR3 spans 16 amino acids. Germline assignment: CDR1 SGHNT and CDR2 YYREEE (reference sequence).

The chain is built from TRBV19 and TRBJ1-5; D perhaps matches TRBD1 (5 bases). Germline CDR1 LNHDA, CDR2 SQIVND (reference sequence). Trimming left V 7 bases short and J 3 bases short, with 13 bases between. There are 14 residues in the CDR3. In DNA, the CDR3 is TGTGCCAGTATGGGGCCTGCCCTCAATCAGCCCCAGCATTTT. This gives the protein CASMGPALNQPQHF.